This is a list of T cell receptor beta chains from one sample in a study of T-cell memory formation after mild COVID-19. A single record per CDR3 protein comes from TCRdb applying MiXCR to the 5' RACE reads. The sample has 140,000 to 150,000 distinct CDR3 sequences; roughly 24% are singletons. Sequenced sample: PBMCs or a T cell subset sorted from them (not recorded which). The receptors were sampled from an adult woman who had mild COVID-19 (a few samples of this study predate the infection). Cell type and time point are not known. The CDR3 runs from the conserved cysteine through the conserved F or W. A clone size is listed for some rows: how often the clone was seen (once, few, many), or a class if it is expanded.

CDR3,V,size
CASSEWETNTGELFF,TRBV25-1,few
CATSREGVISGANVLTF,TRBV15,few
CATSDWVGEQFF,TRBV24-1,few
CASSSLPGLIVF,TRBV7-9,.
CASSSVGAVELFF,TRBV6-2/TRBV6-3,.
CASSVGHRYGYTF,TRBV7-9,.
CASSLAGFNQPQHF,TRBV13,.
CASSYPGAGNTGELFF,TRBV5-1,few
CATSRASGRFTDTQYF,TRBV15,.
CASRGHPNYGYTF,TRBV25-1,.
CASSLARDRALSYNEQFF,TRBV7-9,.
CASSVGATGGTEAFF,TRBV9,.
CSARAYGGQSSYNEQFF,TRBV20-1,.
CASSPTRGAYNEQFF,TRBV13,few
CASSYSFRPSLPTEQYF,TRBV6-5,.
CAPRGAPGELFF,TRBV24-1,.
CASSLATPDVPTYNEQFF,TRBV7-6,.
CASTLTGDFTDTQYF,TRBV12-3/TRBV12-4,few
CASSPTTSGMAGGTDTQYF,TRBV5-1,few
CASSPTGLAGGREETQYF,TRBV2,.
CAISEGFWTRDSYQFF,TRBV10-3,few
CASSLDGWSYEQYF,TRBV7-9,.
CASSEISSSNQPQHF,TRBV6-1,few
CASSIMRPQHF,TRBV12-3/TRBV12-4,.
CATSGGQGQREQYF,TRBV24-1,few
CSVEGDSYEQYF,TRBV29-1,.
CASSLGTPYEQYF,TRBV12-3/TRBV12-4,.
CASSPIQASDYEQYF,TRBV4-1,few
CASSYSGRNTEAFF,TRBV6-5,.
CASSLGPENTEAFF,TRBV7-9,.
CASSLKGDRGYGYTF,TRBV27,.
CSVGLGDYEQYF,TRBV29-1,.
CASSPLREPGLAKSYEQYF,TRBV21-1,.
CASSQDIGLAGGPYNEQFF,TRBV4-3,.
CASSLIGTSEYNEQFF,TRBV4-1,.
CASSQEPSTYEQFF,TRBV3-1,.
CSASVVGGYTF,TRBV20-1,.
CASSSAGGRNTGELFF,TRBV5-1,few
CATSDAGANVLTF,TRBV24-1,many
CASSLAPGPTYEQYF,TRBV7-9,.
CASTFRDRGSYEQYF,TRBV6-5,few